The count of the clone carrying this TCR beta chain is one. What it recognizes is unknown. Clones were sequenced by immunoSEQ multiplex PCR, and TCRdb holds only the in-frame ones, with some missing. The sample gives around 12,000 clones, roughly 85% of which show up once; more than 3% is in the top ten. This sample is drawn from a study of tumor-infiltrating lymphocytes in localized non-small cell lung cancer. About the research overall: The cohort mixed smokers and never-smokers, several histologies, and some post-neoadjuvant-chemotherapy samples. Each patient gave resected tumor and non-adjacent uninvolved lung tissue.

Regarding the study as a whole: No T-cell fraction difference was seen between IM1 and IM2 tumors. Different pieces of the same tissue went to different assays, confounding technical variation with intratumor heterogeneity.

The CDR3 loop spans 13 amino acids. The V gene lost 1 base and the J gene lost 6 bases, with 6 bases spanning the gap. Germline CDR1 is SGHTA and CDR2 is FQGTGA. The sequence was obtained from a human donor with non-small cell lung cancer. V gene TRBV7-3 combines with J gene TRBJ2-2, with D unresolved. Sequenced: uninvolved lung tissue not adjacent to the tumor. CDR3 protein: CASSLSMAGELFF. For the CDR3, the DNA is TGTGCCAGCAGCTTAAGCATGGCCGGGGAGCTGTTTTTT.